What follows are 32 T cell receptor beta chains derived from one specimen sequenced in a study of PD-1 blockade in classical Hodgkin lymphoma. Clones were sequenced by immunoSEQ multiplex PCR, and TCRdb holds only the in-frame ones, with some missing. The sample has around 50,000 clones, nearly 90% seen once. As for time point: cycle 4 day 1 (C4D1), after six to seven weeks of nivolumab. Every patient had relapsed following autologous stem cell transplantation, and cohorts differed in brentuximab vedotin exposure. The sequencing here drew on peripheral blood mononuclear cells (PBMCs), taken before the fourth cycle of nivolumab. The receptor source for this set is a human donor with classical Hodgkin lymphoma.

This clone was recorded a few times. The chain combines TRBV7-2 with TRBJ1-5; TRBD1 matches at 7 bases. The germline gives CDR1 SGHTA, CDR2 FQGNSA. J was trimmed by 7 bases and V by 3 bases; bases with no gene match: 9. The CDR3 sequence is 15 residues long. The DNA for the CDR3 is TGTGCCAGCAGCTTGACAGGGACGGGAGGGCAGCCCCAGCATTTT. It encodes CASSLTGTGGQPQHF.

The V call is TRBV9, the J call TRBJ1-3; D gene ambiguous. From germline, CDR1 is SGDLS and CDR2 YYNGEE. Trimming cost V 4 bases and J 0 bases, with 14 bases left between them. This CDR3 is 16 amino acids long. The DNA of the CDR3 is TGTGCCAGCAGCAACCGGGCCACCCCCTCTGGAAACACCATATATTTT. As protein: CASSNRATPSGNTIYF.

V usage is TRBV7-9 and J usage is TRBJ2-7; the match to TRBD2 covers 9 bases. The CDR3 sequence is 15 residues long. Per germline, CDR1 SEHNR and CDR2 FQNEAQ (reference sequence). Trimming cost V 5 bases and J 3 bases; bases outside gene matches: 8. Here the CDR3 DNA reads TGTGCCAGCAGCCCCCAAGCGGGAGGTAACTACGAGCAGTACTTC. Its protein product is CASSPQAGGNYEQYF.

This clone occurred once. The chain carries TRBV12-5 and TRBJ2-3; TRBD1 is a possible D gene (5 bases). Germline V CDR1 and CDR2: LGHNT, FRNRAP. This CDR3 contains 15 residues. With 0 bases removed from V and 2 bases from J, the gap between germline ends came to 9 bases. The CDR3 region is CASGLVLRATDTQYF. The CDR3 DNA reads TGTGCTAGTGGTTTGGTACTCAGGGCCACAGATACGCAGTATTTT.

The chain links TRBV27 to TRBJ2-5, with a possible D match to TRBD1 (6 bases). V was trimmed by 0 bases and J by 2 bases, leaving 7 bases between them. CDR3 length: 14 amino acids. Germline CDR1 reads MNHEY; CDR2 reads SMNVEV (reference sequence). CDR3 loop: CASSLSGAQETQYF. Here the CDR3 DNA reads TGTGCCAGCAGTTTATCGGGGGCTCAAGAGACCCAGTACTTC.

This chain uses TRBV15 with TRBJ2-5; no firm D call. V was trimmed by 5 bases and J by 1 base, leaving 8 bases between them. The CDR3 is made up of 13 amino acids. Germline assignment: CDR1 LNHNV and CDR2 YYDKDF (reference sequence). The CDR3 spells CATSDLTQETQYF. For the CDR3, the DNA is TGTGCCACCAGCGACCTCACCCAAGAGACCCAGTACTTC.

This chain connects TRBV9 to TRBJ2-1; TRBD2 matches 14 bases. V was pared by 3 bases and J by 8 bases, with 7 bases of the junction left unmatched. Germline values: CDR1 SGDLS, CDR2 YYNGEE. This CDR3 region has 16 residues. CDR3 in amino acids: CASSGGTSGSVYEQFF. Written as DNA, the CDR3 is TGTGCCAGCAGCGGAGGGACTAGCGGGAGCGTCTATGAGCAGTTCTTC.

The chain combines TRBV9 with TRBJ2-2, with TRBD2 matching 7 bases. J was trimmed by 5 bases and V by 0 bases; bases with no gene match: 4. CDR3 length: 15 residues. CDR1 and CDR2 (germline): SGDLS, YYNGEE. The chain's CDR3 is CASSVETGGTGELFF. In DNA form, the CDR3 reads TGTGCCAGCAGCGTAGAGACGGGAGGTACCGGGGAGCTGTTTTTT.

This chain joins TRBV28 and TRBJ2-5; possible D gene TRBD2, 5 bases. Germline lookup yields CDR1 MDHEN and CDR2 SYDVKM. The CDR3 is 14 amino acids. The V gene lost 9 bases and the J gene lost 2 bases, with 16 bases spanning the gap. DNA for the CDR3: TGTGCCAGTCGGGGTAGCAGAAGGCAAGAGACCCAGTACTTC. Residues: CASRGSRRQETQYF.

V is TRBV27 and J is TRBJ1-6; 8 positions agree with TRBD1. The CDR3 totals 18 residues. The V and J ends lost 1 base and 8 bases, in that order; junction bases with no gene match: 13. The germline CDR1 and CDR2 sequences are MNHEY and SMNVEV (reference sequence). Here the CDR3 DNA reads TGTGCCAGCAGTTTATTAACCCCCAGGGGGCGTAAATATTCACCCCTCCACTTT. Translated: CASSLLTPRGRKYSPLHF.

The chain carries TRBV7-9 and TRBJ1-1; D may be TRBD1 (6 bases). The CDR3 extends over 16 amino acids. Deletions cut 1 base from V and 1 base from J, with 13 bases between. CDR1 SEHNR and CDR2 FQNEAQ come from the germline V gene (reference sequence). In DNA form, the CDR3 reads TGTGCCAGCAGCTTAGGGGATTGGGGGCCGAACACTGAAGCTTTCTTT. It is translated as CASSLGDWGPNTEAFF.

This clone was picked up one time. The rearrangement links TRBV9 to TRBJ2-3, with TRBD1 matching over 9 bases. With 3 bases clipped from V and 2 bases from J, the junction kept 10 bases outside the gene matches. This CDR3 region has 17 residues. Germline assignment: CDR1 SGDLS and CDR2 YYNGEE. The CDR3 DNA is TGTGCCAGCAGCGCCCCCGGGACAGGGTTCCTCACAGATACGCAGTATTTT. Protein product: CASSAPGTGFLTDTQYF.

The chain recombines TRBV5-1 with TRBJ2-1, with TRBD2 matching 15 bases. The CDR3 consists of 16 residues. Germline assignment: CDR1 SGHRS and CDR2 YFSETQ. The ends lost 4 bases at V and 8 bases at J; junction bases unmatched: 7. This CDR3 reads CASSRGLAGGVDEQFF. Written as DNA, the CDR3 is TGCGCCAGCAGCAGGGGACTAGCGGGAGGCGTTGATGAGCAGTTCTTC.

A single count supports this clone. The V call is TRBV18, the J call TRBJ1-2; no clear D. The CDR3 is 11 residues long. Trimming stripped 6 bases from V and 8 bases from J, with 10 bases between. Germline-derived CDR1 and CDR2 are KGHSH and LQKENI. The CDR3 sequence is CASSKGNGYTF. The CDR3 DNA is TGTGCCAGCTCGAAGGGAAACGGCTACACCTTC.

This clone occurred a few times. The chain is built from TRBV6-1 and TRBJ1-2; maybe TRBD1 (5 bases). CDR1 and CDR2 (germline): MNHNS, SASEGT. The CDR3 is 14 residues long. Trimming took off 3 bases at V and 8 bases at J, with 16 bases between the two ends. In nucleotides, the CDR3 is TGTGCCAGCAGTGAGGCAGGGCTAAAGGGGGGCTACACCTTC. Amino acid sequence: CASSEAGLKGGYTF.

The chain couples TRBV9 to TRBJ2-3; 7 nucleotides match TRBD2. In germline, CDR1 is SGDLS, CDR2 YYNGEE. J lost 5 bases, V lost 3 bases, and 9 bases had no gene match. CDR3 length: 15 residues. For the CDR3, the DNA is TGTGCCAGCAGCGAACTAGCGTCCGGTGGAGATACGCAGTATTTT. Translated: CASSELASGGDTQYF. Combining the CDR3 with reference TRBV9 and TRBJ2-3 gives the whole variable domain DSGVTQTPKHLITATGQRVTLRCSPRSGDLSVYWYQQSLDQGLQFLIQYYNGEERAKGNILERFSAQQFPDLHSELNLSSLELGDSALYFCASSELASGGDTQYFGPGTRLTVL.

The rearrangement uses TRBV18 and TRBJ1-4; weak D call: TRBD1 (5 bases). CDR3 length equals 13 residues. Trimming took off 2 bases at V and 7 bases at J, with 8 bases between the two ends. Per germline, CDR1 KGHSH and CDR2 LQKENI. CDR3 in DNA: TGTGCCAGCTCACCAGGGGCCGGTGAAAAACTGTTTTTT. Translation: CASSPGAGEKLFF.

The chain links TRBV27 to TRBJ2-1, with TRBD2 matching 9 bases. Looked up from germline, CDR1 is MNHEY and CDR2 is SMNVEV (reference sequence). Trimming cost V 5 bases and J 0 bases; bases outside gene matches: 11. The CDR3 runs 18 residues. The CDR3 DNA follows: TGTGCCAGCAGTCCACTAGCGGGCCAGTTTAGCTCCTACAATGAGCAGTTCTTC. This translates into CASSPLAGQFSSYNEQFF.

The CDR3 DNA follows: TGTGCCAGCAGCGGGGACAGGGGTGACCAAGAGACCCAGTACTTC. Amino acids: CASSGDRGDQETQYF. The chain links TRBV13 to TRBJ2-5, with 10 bases that match TRBD1. With V trimmed by 5 bases and J by 0 bases, 3 bases remained unmatched. CDR1 is PRHDT and CDR2 is FYEKMQ in the germline V gene (reference sequence). The CDR3 has 15 amino acids.

The V and J genes are TRBV27 and TRBJ2-7; D perhaps matches TRBD1 (7 bases). The CDR3 covers 15 residues. In germline, CDR1 is MNHEY, CDR2 SMNVEV (reference sequence). V lost 3 bases and J 3 bases, leaving 15 bases between the germline ends. CDR3: CASSFGAGGHYEQYF. DNA of the CDR3: TGTGCCAGCAGTTTTGGGGCAGGGGGGCACTACGAGCAGTACTTC.

V is TRBV30 and J is TRBJ1-5; D gene ambiguous. Trimming took off 3 bases at V and 6 bases at J, with 9 bases between the two ends. The CDR3 sequence is 12 residues long. Looked up from germline, CDR1 is GTSNPN and CDR2 is SVGIG (reference sequence). In nucleotides, the CDR3 is TGTGCCTGGAGGGCCACTGCTCAGCCCCAGCATTTT. Amino acid sequence: CAWRATAQPQHF.

This chain uses TRBV13 with TRBJ2-3; possible D gene TRBD2, 9 bases. This CDR3 has 15 amino acids. The V gene's germline CDR1 is PRHDT and CDR2 FYEKMQ (reference sequence). Trimming stripped 10 bases from V and 5 bases from J, with 22 bases between. In DNA, the CDR3 is TGTGCCACCACAGGGGGGACTAGCATTGTAGATACGCAGTATTTT. It is translated as CATTGGTSIVDTQYF.

The chain couples TRBV5-1 to TRBJ2-5; 12 nucleotides agree with TRBD2. J lost 4 bases, V lost 3 bases, and 10 bases had no gene match. The CDR3 has 17 amino acids. Germline V CDR1 and CDR2: SGHRS, YFSETQ. The CDR3: CASSSWTSGIRAETQYF. In DNA form, the CDR3 reads TGCGCCAGCAGCTCCTGGACTAGCGGGATTCGGGCAGAGACCCAGTACTTC.

The rearrangement joins TRBV21-1 to TRBJ2-5. TRBV21-1 corresponds to a pseudogene. This CDR3 spans 14 amino acids. The CDR3: CASSETRDGETQYF. For the CDR3, the DNA is TGTGCCAGCAGTGAAACCAGGGACGGAGAGACCCAGTACTTC.

The chain is built from TRBV30 and TRBJ2-5, with 7 positions matching TRBD1. The germline V gene encodes CDR1 GTSNPN and CDR2 SVGIG (reference sequence). Unmatched junction bases numbered 7, after V lost 4 bases and J lost 2 bases. This CDR3 has 14 amino acids. CDR3 residues: CAWTYGTAQETQYF. The DNA of the CDR3 is TGTGCCTGGACCTACGGGACAGCTCAAGAGACCCAGTACTTC.

DNA of the CDR3: TGTGCCTGGCGGACTAGCGGGAGTGGGGAGACCCAGTACTTC. Protein product: CAWRTSGSGETQYF. This rearrangement joins TRBV30 to TRBJ2-5, with 13 bases fitting TRBD2. CDR3 length: 14 residues. CDR1 is GTSNPN, CDR2 SVGIG, per germline (reference sequence). J gave up 5 bases and V 5 bases, and 5 bases lay outside the gene matches. The whole variable domain, filled in from reference TRBV30 and TRBJ2-5, reads SQTIHQWPATLVQPVGSPLSLECTVEGTSNPNLYWYRQAAGRGLQLLFYSVGIGQISSEVPQNLSASRPQDRQFILSSKKLLLSDSGFYLCAWRTSGSGETQYFGPGTRLLVL.

CDR3: CASSLSSVTYNEQFF. CDR3 nucleotides: TGCGCCAGCAGCTTGTCTAGCGTGACCTACAATGAGCAGTTCTTC. The gene calls are TRBV5-1 and TRBJ2-1; possibly TRBD2 for D (6 bases). Between the trimmed V and J ends, which lost 1 base and 2 bases, there was a span of 10 bases. The germline CDR1 and CDR2 sequences are SGHRS and YFSETQ. The CDR3 is 15 amino acids.

The rearrangement uses TRBV18 and TRBJ2-7; 8 bases match TRBD2. V was pared by 2 bases and J by 1 base, with 7 bases of the junction left unmatched. The CDR3 runs to 16 residues. In germline, CDR1 is KGHSH, CDR2 LQKENI. DNA of the CDR3: TGTGCCAGCTCACCAGAGAGGGGCGGGAGGTCCTACGAGCAGTACTTC. This sequence encodes CASSPERGGRSYEQYF.

V is TRBV5-4 and J is TRBJ1-1; D not certain. This CDR3 has 15 residues. The V gene lost 4 bases and the J gene lost 4 bases, with 17 bases spanning the gap. Germline-derived CDR1 and CDR2 are SGHNT and YYREEE (reference sequence). The CDR3 reads CASSLTLLFTTEAFF. The CDR3 nucleotides are TGTGCCAGCAGCCTTACTCTTCTTTTTACCACTGAAGCTTTCTTT.

The J gene is TRBJ2-1, the V gene TRBV27, with TRBD2 matching 10 bases. Germline CDR1 is MNHEY and CDR2 is SMNVEV (reference sequence). The trim removed 5 bases at V and 7 bases at J, leaving 14 bases unmatched. The CDR3 totals 17 residues. CDR3 in amino acids: CASSKPAGGPSRNEQFF. The CDR3 bases are TGTGCCAGCAGTAAACCAGCGGGAGGGCCAAGTAGAAATGAGCAGTTCTTC.

The rearrangement joins TRBV4-1 to TRBJ1-2; D unresolved. Germline values: CDR1 MGHRA, CDR2 YSYEKL. The CDR3 length is 11 residues. V lost 3 bases and J 13 bases, leaving 12 bases between the germline ends. The CDR3, as DNA: TGCGCCAGCAGCCATAAAGGGAGACGCACCTTC. This codes for CASSHKGRRTF.

The chain couples TRBV4-1 to TRBJ1-2, with unresolved D. V lost 2 bases, J lost 10 bases, and 17 bases lay in between. The V gene's germline CDR1 is MGHRA and CDR2 YSYEKL. This CDR3 region has 14 residues. This CDR3 is CASSQLGAQRDYTF. The DNA of the CDR3 is TGCGCCAGCAGCCAACTTGGAGCCCAGAGAGACTACACCTTC.